This TCR beta chain was recovered during a study of identical twins. The V and J ends lost 0 bases and 3 bases, in that order; junction bases with no gene match: 7. The CDR3 sequence is 15 residues long. The V gene's germline CDR1 is SQVTM and CDR2 ANQGSEA. TCRdb reprocessed the 5' RACE reads with MiXCR, giving one entry per CDR3 protein. Of 700,000 or so distinct CDR3 sequences in the sample, around 20% are singletons; the top ten hold approximately 4.3%. This clonotype was seen a handful of times. These same records also appear under a second study, on T cells expressing NK-cell markers.

The clonotype comes from a woman under 30 in good health. Material: PBMCs. The genes are TRBV29-1 and TRBJ2-7, with 8 nucleotides matching TRBD2. The CDR3, as DNA: TGCAGCGTTGAAGAGGAAACTAGCGGTTACTACGAGCAGTACTTC. It yields the protein CSVEEETSGYYEQYF.